The clone carrying this TCR beta chain was seen only once. Antigen: not known. With V trimmed by 4 bases and J by 4 bases, 3 bases remained unmatched. Germline values: CDR1 SGDLS, CDR2 YYNGEE. CDR3 length equals 14 residues. The data belong to a study of a mutant IDH1 vaccine in newly diagnosed glioma. TCRdb's copy holds only in-frame clones and misses some; the assay was immunoSEQ multiplex PCR. The data hold almost 95,000 clones, with 89% observed a single time. Time point here: week 47, end of study. The vaccine gave 300 ug of a 20-mer mutant IDH1 peptide subcutaneously per dose. The vaccination schedule gave patients eight doses in weeks 1, 3, 5, 7, 11, 15, 19 and 23.

This receptor was identified in a woman aged 45 to 65 with glioma. The chain is built from TRBV9 and TRBJ1-3, with 9 bases that match TRBD1. Sample: PBMCs, taken from a glioma patient whose treatment included an IDH1 peptide vaccine. CDR3 nucleotides: TGTGCCAGCAGCCGGGACAGGGCCGGAAACACCATATATTTT. It specifies CASSRDRAGNTIYF.